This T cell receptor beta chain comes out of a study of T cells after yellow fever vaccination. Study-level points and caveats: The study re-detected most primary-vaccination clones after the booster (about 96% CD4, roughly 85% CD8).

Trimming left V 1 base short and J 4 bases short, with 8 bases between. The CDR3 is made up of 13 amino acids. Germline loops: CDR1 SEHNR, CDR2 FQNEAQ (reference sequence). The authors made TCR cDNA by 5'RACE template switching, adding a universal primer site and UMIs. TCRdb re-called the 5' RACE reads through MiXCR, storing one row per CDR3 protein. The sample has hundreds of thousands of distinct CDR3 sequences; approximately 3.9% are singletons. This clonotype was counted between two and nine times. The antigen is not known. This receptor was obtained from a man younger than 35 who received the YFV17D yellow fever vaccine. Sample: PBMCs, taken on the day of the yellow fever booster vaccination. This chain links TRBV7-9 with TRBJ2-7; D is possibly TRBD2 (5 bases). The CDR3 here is CASSLGGLYEQYV. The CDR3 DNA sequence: TGTGCCAGCAGCTTAGGCGGACTTTACGAGCAGTACGTC.